Listed here are 14 T cell receptor beta chains from one sample, sequenced in a study of CD8 T cells in ankylosing spondylitis. TCRdb redid the calling of the 5' RACE reads with MiXCR, one entry per CDR3 protein. Here the sample spans around 250,000 distinct CDR3 sequences, around 10% being singletons. The sample was blood, either unsorted or a sorted T cell fraction (not recorded which). Every receptor here comes from a male donor with ankylosing spondylitis or in good health (not recorded which).

This clonotype showed up just a few times. This chain joins TRBV12-2 and TRBJ1-1; the table's D call, TRBD1, was not checked against the DNA. TRBV12-2 is deemed a pseudogene. This CDR3 is 16 amino acids long. In nucleotides, the CDR3 is TGTGCAAGTCGCTTAGCATCCGGGACCCGAAAAGGTGAAGCTTTCTTT. Protein product: CASRLASGTRKGEAFF.

In this sample, this clonotype turned up many times. The chain employs TRBV12-3 or TRBV12-4 and TRBJ1-1; TRBD1 aligns across 8 bases. This CDR3 has 13 residues. After removal of 1 base from V and 8 bases from J, the junction contained 3 bases not matched to a gene. CDR3 nucleotides: TGTGCCAGCAGTTTAGAGGGACAGGAAGAAGCTTTCTTT. Translation: CASSLEGQEEAFF.

This clonotype came up many times. This chain connects TRBV9 to TRBJ2-1; a weak D match, TRBD1 (5 bases). Germline CDR1 is SGDLS and CDR2 is YYNGEE. Trimming stripped 0 bases from V and 9 bases from J, with 10 bases between. This CDR3 contains 13 residues. CDR3 protein: CASSVETGSEQFF. For the CDR3, the DNA is TGTGCCAGCAGCGTAGAAACAGGTAGTGAGCAGTTCTTC.

This clonotype appeared many times. V usage is TRBV6-5 and J usage is TRBJ2-3; D call uncertain. The CDR3 is 14 residues long. Trimming removed 0 bases at V and 6 bases at J, with 10 bases between. CDR1 and CDR2 from the germline V gene are MNHEY and SVGAGI. CDR3: CASSYSASLDTQYF. The CDR3 nucleotides read TGTGCCAGCAGTTACTCGGCGAGTCTCGATACGCAGTATTTT.

This clonotype appeared many times. The rearrangement links TRBV12-3 or TRBV12-4 to TRBJ2-3; no reliable D call. V was trimmed by 3 bases and J by 3 bases, leaving 4 bases between them. CDR3 length: 12 residues. CDR3 residues: CASSFRTDTQYF. Here the CDR3 DNA reads TGTGCCAGCAGTTTTCGGACAGATACGCAGTATTTT.

In its sample, this clonotype was seen many times. The chain joins TRBV12-3 or TRBV12-4 to TRBJ2-7, with D unclear. This CDR3 contains 14 residues. V lost 0 bases to trimming and J lost 6 bases, with 12 bases between them. The CDR3 DNA is TGTGCCAGCAGTTTAGCGTTGGGGTACCCCGAGCAGTACTTC. Amino acid sequence: CASSLALGYPEQYF.

This clonotype came up many times. The rearrangement uses TRBV7-8 and TRBJ1-1; TRBD1 agrees at 7 bases. CDR1 is SGHVS and CDR2 is FQNEAQ in the germline V gene. V lost 4 bases, J lost 1 base, and 15 bases stayed unmatched. This CDR3 region has 18 residues. The CDR3 loop is CASSSTRRTGWGNTEAFF. The CDR3 DNA is TGTGCCAGCAGCTCAACAAGAAGGACAGGTTGGGGGAACACTGAAGCTTTCTTT.

This clonotype was detected ten times or more. V is TRBV24-1 and J is TRBJ1-1; unclear D gene. The CDR3 runs 11 residues. Trimming removed 5 bases from V and 4 bases from J, with 4 bases in between. CDR1 is KGHDR, CDR2 SFDVKD, per germline. The chain's CDR3 is CATSVGTEAFF. The CDR3 DNA is TGTGCCACCAGTGTTGGCACTGAAGCTTTCTTT.

In this sample, this clonotype turned up many times. This chain links TRBV5-5 with TRBJ2-7, with D maybe TRBD2 (6 bases). This CDR3 is 14 amino acids long. The germline V gene has CDR1 SGHKS and CDR2 YYEKEE (reference sequence). Trimming cost V 9 bases and J 7 bases, with 23 bases left between them. The CDR3 loop reads CATRPGLVVSEQYF. The CDR3 bases are TGTGCCACAAGACCGGGACTGGTTGTGAGTGAGCAGTACTTC.

J is TRBJ2-2 and V is TRBV19; no definite D call. The CDR3 has 15 amino acids. CDR1 and CDR2 (germline): LNHDA, SQIVND (reference sequence). V lost 7 bases and J 6 bases, leaving 18 bases between the germline ends. This CDR3 is CASTPNWGVPGELFF. Written as DNA, the CDR3 is TGTGCCAGTACCCCCAATTGGGGTGTCCCCGGGGAGCTGTTTTTT. The full variable domain, with the rest looked up from reference TRBV19 and TRBJ2-2, is DGGITQSPKYLFRKEGQNVTLSCEQNLNHDAMYWYRQDPGQGLRLIYYSQIVNDFQKGDIAEGYSVSREKKESFPLTVTSAQKNPTAFYLCASTPNWGVPGELFFGEGSRLTVL.

This clonotype was counted between two and nine times. The CDR3 spells CASSLAGEITDTQYF. The CDR3, as DNA: TGTGCCAGCAGTTTAGCGGGGGAAATCACAGATACGCAGTATTTT. V gene TRBV12-3 or TRBV12-4 combines with J gene TRBJ2-3; D may correspond to TRBD1 or TRBD2 (5 bases each). This CDR3 spans 15 amino acids. Trimming cost V 0 bases and J 2 bases, with 9 bases left between them.

This clonotype has a count of ten or more. This chain links TRBV20-1 with TRBJ2-3, with 8 bases identical to TRBD2. The CDR3 consists of 15 residues. Looked up from germline, CDR1 is DFQATT and CDR2 is SNEGSKA (reference sequence). V lost 3 bases to trimming and J lost 1 base; unmatched junction nucleotides: 6. The CDR3 DNA sequence: TGCAGTGCTAGCCGACTAGCGCCTCGCACAGATACGCAGTATTTT. Its translation is CSASRLAPRTDTQYF.

The V gene is TRBV6-1, the J gene TRBJ2-1; D unresolved. There are 14 residues in the CDR3. From germline, CDR1 is MNHNS and CDR2 SASEGT. Trimming left V 2 bases short and J 7 bases short, with 12 bases between. The CDR3 spells CASSELLQMNEQFF. In nucleotides, the CDR3 is TGTGCCAGCAGTGAATTACTGCAAATGAATGAGCAGTTCTTC.

This clonotype was detected many times. The chain has TRBV10-3 and TRBJ2-4; 13 bases agree with TRBD2. The V and J ends lost 9 bases and 12 bases, in that order; junction bases with no gene match: 5. Germline V gives CDR1 ENHRY, CDR2 SYGVKD. CDR3 length equals 12 residues. In DNA, the CDR3 is TGTGCCATTGAGACTAGCGGGAGGCCTCAGTACTTC. It translates to CAIETSGRPQYF.